These 3 T cell receptor beta chains originate from one sample sequenced in a study of CD8 T cells in Susac syndrome. The RNA input was about 0.5 to 1 ug, and it was reverse transcribed with random hexamers. MiXCR was run by TCRdb on the immunoSEQ multiplex PCR reads, yielding one entry per CDR3 protein. The data contain under 200,000 distinct CDR3 sequences, approximately 94% of them seen just once; the ten biggest clones take up 0.12%. Input material: CD4+ T cells from PBMCs. Every receptor here comes from a human donor with Susac syndrome.

The CDR3 nucleotides read TGTGCCAGCAGCCCTTTGACAGGGGCTGAAGCTTTCTTT. Translation: CASSPLTGAEAFF. The chain employs TRBV11-1 and TRBJ1-1, with 8 bases matching TRBD1. CDR3 length equals 13 residues. The germline V gene encodes CDR1 SGHAT and CDR2 FQDESV (reference sequence). Germline trimming cut 5 bases from V and 6 bases from J; bases unmatched to any gene: 5.

The V and J genes are TRBV29-1 and TRBJ1-3; the D gene is possibly TRBD1 (5 bases). V was trimmed by 4 bases and J by 1 base, leaving 5 bases between them. The CDR3 runs 12 residues. CDR1 SQVTM and CDR2 ANQGSEA come from the germline V gene. CDR3 in amino acids: CSVGTSGNTIYF. CDR3 coding DNA: TGCAGCGTTGGGACATCTGGAAACACCATATATTTT. Filled out from reference TRBV29-1 and TRBJ1-3, the complete variable domain reads SAVISQKPSRDICQRGTSLTIQCQVDSQVTMMFWYRQQPGQSLTLIATANQGSEATYESGFVIDKFPISRPNLTFSTLTVSNMSPEDSSIYLCSVGTSGNTIYFGEGSWLTVV.

V and J are TRBV25-1 and TRBJ1-4; 7 bases are shared with TRBD1. Germline CDR1 and CDR2: MGHDK and SYGVNS. V gave up 7 bases and J gave up 5 bases; unmatched junction bases: 7. There are 14 residues in the CDR3. This CDR3 is CASTTGQLNEKLFF. The CDR3 DNA sequence: TGTGCCAGCACCACGGGACAGCTAAATGAAAAACTGTTTTTT.